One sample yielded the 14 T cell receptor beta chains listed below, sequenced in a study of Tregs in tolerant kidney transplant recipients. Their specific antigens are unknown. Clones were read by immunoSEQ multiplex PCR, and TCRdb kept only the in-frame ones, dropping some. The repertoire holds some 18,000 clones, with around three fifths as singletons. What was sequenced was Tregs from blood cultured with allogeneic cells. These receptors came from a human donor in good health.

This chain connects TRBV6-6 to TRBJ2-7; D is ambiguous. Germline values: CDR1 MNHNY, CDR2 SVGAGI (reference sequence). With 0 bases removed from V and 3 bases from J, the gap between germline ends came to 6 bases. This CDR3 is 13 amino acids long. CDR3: CASSYSERYEQYF. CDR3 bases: TGTGCCAGCAGTTACTCGGAACGCTACGAGCAGTACTTC.

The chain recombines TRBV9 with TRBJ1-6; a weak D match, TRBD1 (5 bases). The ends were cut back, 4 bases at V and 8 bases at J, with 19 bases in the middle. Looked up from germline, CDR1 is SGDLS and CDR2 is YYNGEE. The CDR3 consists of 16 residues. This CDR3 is CASSSWVPGGDSPLHF. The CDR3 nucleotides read TGTGCCAGCAGCTCTTGGGTTCCCGGGGGGGATTCACCCCTCCACTTT.

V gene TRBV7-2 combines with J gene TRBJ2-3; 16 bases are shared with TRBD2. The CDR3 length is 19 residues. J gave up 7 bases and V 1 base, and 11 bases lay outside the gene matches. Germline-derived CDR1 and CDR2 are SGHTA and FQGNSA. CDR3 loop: CASSLVWGLAGGQSNTQYF. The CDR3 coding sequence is TGTGCCAGCAGCTTAGTTTGGGGACTAGCGGGGGGGCAATCAAATACGCAGTATTTT.

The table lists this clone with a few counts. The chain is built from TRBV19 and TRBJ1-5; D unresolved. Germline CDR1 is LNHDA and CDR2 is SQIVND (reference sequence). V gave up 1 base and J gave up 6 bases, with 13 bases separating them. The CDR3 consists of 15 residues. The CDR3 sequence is CASSIAEGYGQPQHF. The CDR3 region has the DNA TGTGCCAGTAGTATAGCCGAGGGATACGGTCAGCCCCAGCATTTT.

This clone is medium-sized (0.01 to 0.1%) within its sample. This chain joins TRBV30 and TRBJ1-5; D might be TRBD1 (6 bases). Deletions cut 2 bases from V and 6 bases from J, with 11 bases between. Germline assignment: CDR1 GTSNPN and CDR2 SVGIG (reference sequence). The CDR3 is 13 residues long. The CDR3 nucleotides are TGTGCCTGGAGTCTACTAGGGGGTCAGCCCCAGCATTTT. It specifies CAWSLLGGQPQHF.

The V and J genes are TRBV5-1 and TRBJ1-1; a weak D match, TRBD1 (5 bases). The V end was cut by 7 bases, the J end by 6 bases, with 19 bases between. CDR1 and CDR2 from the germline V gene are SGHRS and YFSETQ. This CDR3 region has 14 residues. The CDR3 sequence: CASSPGALRAEAFF. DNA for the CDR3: TGCGCCAGCTCTCCCGGGGCCCTGAGGGCTGAAGCTTTCTTT.

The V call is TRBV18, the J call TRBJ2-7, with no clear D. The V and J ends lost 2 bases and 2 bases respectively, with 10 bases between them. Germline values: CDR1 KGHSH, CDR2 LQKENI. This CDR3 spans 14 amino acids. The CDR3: CASSPGAETYEQYF. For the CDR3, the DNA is TGTGCCAGCTCACCAGGTGCGGAAACCTACGAGCAGTACTTC.

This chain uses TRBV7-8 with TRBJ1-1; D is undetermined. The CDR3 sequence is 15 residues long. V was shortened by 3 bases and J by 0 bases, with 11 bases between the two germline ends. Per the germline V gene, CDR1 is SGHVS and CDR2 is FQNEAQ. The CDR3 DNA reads TGTGCCAGCAGCTTTTTGAATGGCTTGAACACTGAAGCTTTCTTT. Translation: CASSFLNGLNTEAFF.

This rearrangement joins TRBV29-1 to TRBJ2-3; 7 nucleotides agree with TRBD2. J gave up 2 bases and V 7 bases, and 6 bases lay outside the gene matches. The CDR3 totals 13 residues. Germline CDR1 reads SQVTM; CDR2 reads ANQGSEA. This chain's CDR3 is CSGDRGVTDTQYF. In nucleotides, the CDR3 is TGCAGCGGTGACCGGGGGGTCACAGATACGCAGTATTTT.

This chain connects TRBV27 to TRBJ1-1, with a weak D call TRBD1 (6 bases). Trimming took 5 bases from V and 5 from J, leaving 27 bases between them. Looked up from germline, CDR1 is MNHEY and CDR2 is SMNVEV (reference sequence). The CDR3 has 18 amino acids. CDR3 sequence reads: CASSDATGIRFTGTEAFF. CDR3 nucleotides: TGTGCCAGCAGTGACGCGACAGGTATCAGATTTACGGGGACTGAAGCTTTCTTT.

In DNA, the CDR3 is TGTGCCAGCAGTTACGGTCAGTCGGGGACTGAAGCTTTCTTT. It encodes CASSYGQSGTEAFF. The chain carries TRBV6-6 and TRBJ1-1; D gene ambiguous. Germline V gives CDR1 MNHNY, CDR2 SVGAGI (reference sequence). V shed 2 bases and J shed 5 bases, with 12 bases lying between them. This CDR3 region has 14 residues.

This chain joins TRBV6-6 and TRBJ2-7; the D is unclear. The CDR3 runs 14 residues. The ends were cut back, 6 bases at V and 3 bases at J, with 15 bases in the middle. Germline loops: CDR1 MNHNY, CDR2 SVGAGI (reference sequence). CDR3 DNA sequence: TGTGCCAGCAGCCGACTGGACCTACGCTACGAGCAGTACTTC. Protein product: CASSRLDLRYEQYF.

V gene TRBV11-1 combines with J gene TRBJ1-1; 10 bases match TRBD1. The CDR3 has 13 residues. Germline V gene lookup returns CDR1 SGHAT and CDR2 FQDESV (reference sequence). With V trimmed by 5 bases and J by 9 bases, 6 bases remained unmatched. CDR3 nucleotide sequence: TGTGCCAGCAGCCCTTGGACAGGGGGGCAAGCTTTCTTT. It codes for CASSPWTGGQAFF. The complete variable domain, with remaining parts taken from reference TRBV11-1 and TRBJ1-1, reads EAEVAQSPRYKITEKSQAVAFWCDPISGHATLYWYRQILGQGPELLVQFQDESVVDDSQLPKDRFSAERLKGVDSTLKIQPAELGDSAMYLCASSPWTGGQAFFGQGTRLTVV.

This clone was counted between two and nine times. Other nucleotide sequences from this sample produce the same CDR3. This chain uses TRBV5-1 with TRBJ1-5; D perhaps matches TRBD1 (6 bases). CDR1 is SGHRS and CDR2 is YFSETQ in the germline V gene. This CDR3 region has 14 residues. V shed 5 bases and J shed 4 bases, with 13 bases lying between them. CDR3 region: CASSSQGGNQPQHF. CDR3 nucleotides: TGCGCCAGCAGTTCACAGGGAGGAAATCAGCCCCAGCATTTT. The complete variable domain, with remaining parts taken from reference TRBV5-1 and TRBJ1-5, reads KAGVTQTPRYLIKTRGQQVTLSCSPISGHRSVSWYQQTPGQGLQFLFEYFSETQRNKGNFPGRFSGRQFSNSRSEMNVSTLELGDSALYLCASSSQGGNQPQHFGDGTRLSIL.